The TCR beta chain under discussion was sequenced for a study of identical twins. Broader study findings: With monozygotic twins, out-of-frame TCR alpha sharing exceeded what models estimated.

A universal primer site was added by template switching, and unique molecular identifiers were carried by the cDNA. TCRdb analysed the 5' RACE reads with MiXCR anew, one entry per CDR3 protein. The sample lists 200,000 to 300,000 distinct CDR3 sequences; 6.5% to 9% were seen once. This clonotype came up many times. Its antigen is as yet unknown. The germline gives CDR1 SGHKS, CDR2 YYEKEE (reference sequence). V was clipped by 4 bases and J by 5 bases; unmatched bases: 5. The CDR3 has 15 amino acids. The sample was also reused in another study, on yellow fever vaccine responses in identical twins.

This TCR was sampled from a young woman in good health. Sequences were obtained from CD8+ T cells sorted from blood. The chain is built from TRBV5-5 and TRBJ2-2; the match to TRBD1 covers 10 bases. The CDR3 region has the DNA TGTGCCAGCAGCAAAGGGACAGGGGCTACCGGGGAGCTGTTTTTT. Translated: CASSKGTGATGELFF. Combining the CDR3 with reference TRBV5-5 and TRBJ2-2 gives the whole variable domain DAGVTQSPTHLIKTRGQQVTLRCSPISGHKSVSWYQQVLGQGPQFIFQYYEKEERGRGNFPDRFSARQFPNYSSELNVNALLLGDSALYLCASSKGTGATGELFFGEGSRLTVL.